This T cell receptor (beta chain) was recovered during a study of T cells in Graves' hyperthyroidism and ophthalmopathy. Overall study: Prior to any treatment, at the point of initial diagnosis, peripheral blood was collected. Study results and limitations: A model using 13 V-J features told ophthalmopathy apart from stable hyperthyroidism. Most thyroid clonotypes expanded above 0.001 were also detected in blood.

This CDR3 region has 14 residues. The V gene lost 3 bases and the J gene lost 6 bases, with 12 bases spanning the gap. Germline V gene data show CDR1 as MNHNS and CDR2 as SASEGT. Diagnosis relied on clinical symptoms, serum thyroxine and TRAb, thyroid ultrasound and orbital computed tomography. Researchers amplified the TCR beta CDR3 regions from RNA transcripts. The HTBI primer set drove a first-round RT-PCR of the TCR CDR3. TCRdb re-analysed the multiplex PCR reads in MiXCR, keeping a single row per CDR3 protein. The sample has about 53,000 distinct CDR3 sequences, about 49% seen once. This clonotype was seen ten or more times. Its target is unknown.

The TCR was taken from a woman aged 25-40 years with Graves' ophthalmopathy. The chain uses TRBV6-1 and TRBJ1-3; D uncertain. The specimen was blood. CDR3 in DNA: TGTGCCAGCAGTGACATAGGGTTGGAAAACACCATATATTTT. Protein: CASSDIGLENTIYF.